This T cell receptor (beta chain) was obtained from a study of blood T cell repertoires in COVID-19. Across the whole study: The analysed material was cDNA or gDNA that came from T cells, B-cell-depleted T cells, or PBMCs.

Method: immunoSEQ multiplex PCR; TCRdb's copy keeps in-frame clones and lacks some. The table lists about 410,000 clones, 70% to 90% of them singletons. Germline CDR1 and CDR2: SGHAT and FQNNGV. Trimming took 0 bases from V and 6 from J, leaving 12 bases between them. The CDR3 is 15 residues long. This clone was recorded once. Followed longitudinally, the Seattle patients had been enrolled during active infection. The chain carries TRBV11-2 and TRBJ2-1; D is perhaps TRBD2 (6 bases). The sample taken for sequencing was peripheral blood. This TCR was recovered from a woman between 40 and 50 years old with COVID-19, enrolled during active disease. The chain's CDR3 is CASSLDRDFFNEQFF. In nucleotides, the CDR3 is TGTGCCAGCAGCTTAGATCGGGACTTCTTCAATGAGCAGTTCTTC.